Below, 4 T cell receptor beta chains from the same sample are listed, as sequenced in a study of early T cells in non-severe SARS-CoV-2 infection. TCRdb re-analysed the 5' RACE reads in MiXCR, keeping a single row per CDR3 protein. The data hold over 80,000 distinct CDR3 sequences, with 10% to 15% observed a single time. Sample: whole blood, taken at baseline. These receptors originate from an adult who was a healthcare worker with PCR-confirmed SARS-CoV-2 infection or an uninfected control (not recorded which).

There are many counts of this clonotype. V gene TRBV12-3 or TRBV12-4 combines with J gene TRBJ2-5; TRBD1 matches 7 bases. CDR3 size: 13 residues. Germline trimming cut 5 bases from V and 4 bases from J; bases unmatched to any gene: 4. The CDR3 region has the DNA TGTGCCAGCAGTAAACAGGGGTCAGAGACCCAGTACTTC. Translating gives CASSKQGSETQYF.

This clonotype has just a few counts. The gene calls are TRBV27 and TRBJ2-1; D may correspond to TRBD1 or TRBD2 (5 bases each). V shed 5 bases and J shed 9 bases, with 11 bases lying between them. Germline values: CDR1 MNHEY, CDR2 SMNVEV (reference sequence). The CDR3 is 12 residues long. CDR3 sequence: CASSLNGAEQFF. DNA of the CDR3: TGTGCCAGCAGTCTGAACGGGGCTGAGCAGTTCTTC.

This clonotype has ten or more counts. The chain combines TRBV6-5 with TRBJ1-1; D remains unclear. V lost 0 bases to trimming and J lost 5 bases, with 13 bases between them. The CDR3 spans 15 residues. Germline V lookup: CDR1 MNHEY, CDR2 SVGAGI. CDR3 sequence (DNA): TGTGCCAGCAGTTACTCGGTGACCCAAGGAACTGAAGCTTTCTTT. Protein sequence: CASSYSVTQGTEAFF.

This clonotype was recorded at least ten times. The gene calls are TRBV28 and TRBJ1-3; D not certain. V dropped 3 bases and J dropped 3 bases, with 33 bases sitting between them. The CDR3 contains 22 residues. Germline-derived CDR1 and CDR2 are MDHEN and SYDVKM. The CDR3 region is CASSFLPYGVIRTLEFGNTIYF. The CDR3 nucleotides are TGTGCCAGCAGTTTCCTTCCCTACGGAGTCATTCGAACCTTAGAGTTTGGAAACACCATATATTTT.